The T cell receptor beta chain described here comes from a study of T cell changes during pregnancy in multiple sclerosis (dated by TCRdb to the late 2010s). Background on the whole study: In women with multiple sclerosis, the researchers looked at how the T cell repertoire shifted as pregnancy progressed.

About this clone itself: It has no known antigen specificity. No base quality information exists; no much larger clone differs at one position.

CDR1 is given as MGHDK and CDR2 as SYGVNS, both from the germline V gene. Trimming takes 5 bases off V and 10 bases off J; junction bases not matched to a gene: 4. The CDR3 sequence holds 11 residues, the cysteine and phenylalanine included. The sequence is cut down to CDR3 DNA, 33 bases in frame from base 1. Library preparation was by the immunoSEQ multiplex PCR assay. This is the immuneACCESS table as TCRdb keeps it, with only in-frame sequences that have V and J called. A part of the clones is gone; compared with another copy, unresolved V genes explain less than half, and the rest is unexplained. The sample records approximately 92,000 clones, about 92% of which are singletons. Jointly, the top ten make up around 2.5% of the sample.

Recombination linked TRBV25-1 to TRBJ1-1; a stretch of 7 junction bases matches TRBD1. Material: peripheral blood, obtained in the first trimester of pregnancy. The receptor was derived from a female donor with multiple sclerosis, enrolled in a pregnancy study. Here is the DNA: TGTGCCAGCAGTTACCCAGGGGGAGCTTTCTTT. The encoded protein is CASSYPGGAFF.